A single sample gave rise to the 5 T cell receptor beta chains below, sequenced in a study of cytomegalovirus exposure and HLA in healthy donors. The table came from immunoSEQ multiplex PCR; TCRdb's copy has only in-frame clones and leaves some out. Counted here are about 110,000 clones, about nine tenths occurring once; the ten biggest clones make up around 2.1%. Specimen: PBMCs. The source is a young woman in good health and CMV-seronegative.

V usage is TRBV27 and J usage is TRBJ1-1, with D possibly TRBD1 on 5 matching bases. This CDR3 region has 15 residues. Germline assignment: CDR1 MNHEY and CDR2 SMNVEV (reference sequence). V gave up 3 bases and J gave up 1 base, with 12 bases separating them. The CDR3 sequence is CASSLGRQENTEAFF. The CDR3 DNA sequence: TGTGCCAGCAGTTTGGGGCGGCAGGAGAACACTGAAGCTTTCTTT.

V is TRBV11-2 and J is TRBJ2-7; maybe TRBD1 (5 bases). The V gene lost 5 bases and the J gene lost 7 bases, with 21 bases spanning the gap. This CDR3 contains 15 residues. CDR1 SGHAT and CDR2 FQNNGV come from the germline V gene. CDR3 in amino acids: CASSPTQGSLWEQYF. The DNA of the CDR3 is TGTGCCAGCAGCCCCACTCAGGGTAGCCTATGGGAGCAGTACTTC.

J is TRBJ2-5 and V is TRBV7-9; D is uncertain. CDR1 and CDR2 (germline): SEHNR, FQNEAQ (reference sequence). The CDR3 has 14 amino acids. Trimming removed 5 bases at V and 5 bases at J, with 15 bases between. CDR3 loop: CASSRRQATETQYF. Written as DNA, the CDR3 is TGTGCCAGCAGCCGAAGGCAGGCCACGGAGACCCAGTACTTC.

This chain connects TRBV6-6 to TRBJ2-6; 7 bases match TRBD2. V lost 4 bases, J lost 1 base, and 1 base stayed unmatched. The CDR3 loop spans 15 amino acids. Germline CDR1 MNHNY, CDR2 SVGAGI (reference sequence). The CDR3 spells CASSWGGSGANVLTF. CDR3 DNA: TGTGCCAGCAGTTGGGGGGGATCTGGGGCCAACGTCCTGACTTTC.

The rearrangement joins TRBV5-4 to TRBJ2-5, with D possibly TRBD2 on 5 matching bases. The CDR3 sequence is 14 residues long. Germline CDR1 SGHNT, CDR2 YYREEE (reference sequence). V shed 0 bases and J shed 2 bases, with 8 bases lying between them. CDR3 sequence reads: CASSLVEEQETQYF. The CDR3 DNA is TGTGCCAGCAGCTTGGTGGAGGAACAAGAGACCCAGTACTTC.